This T cell receptor beta chain appears in the sequencing data of a study of blood T cell repertoires in COVID-19. Across the whole study: The United States, Italy and Spain supplied acute and convalescent COVID-19 samples. Sources were T cells, B-cell-depleted T cells, or PBMCs; the material itself was cDNA or gDNA.

This CDR3 is 14 amino acids long. Looked up from germline, CDR1 is MGHRA and CDR2 is YSYEKL. V was shortened by 2 bases and J by 0 bases, with 7 bases between the two germline ends. Here immunoSEQ multiplex PCR was the method, and the copy in TCRdb shows in-frame clones only, minus some. The sample records some 300,000 clones, 90% to 95% being singletons. Exposed study participants had met a COVID-19 case within 2 weeks before entry. This TCR was sampled from a woman aged 25 to 39 who had been exposed to COVID-19. The chain recombines TRBV4-1 with TRBJ1-1, with D perhaps TRBD1 (5 bases). What was sequenced was PBMCs or T cells enriched from blood (not recorded which). CDR3 nucleotide sequence: TGCGCCAGCAGCCAACCCAGGGTGAACACTGAAGCTTTCTTT. It codes for CASSQPRVNTEAFF.